This T cell receptor beta chain was captured in a study of CXCR3-negative and CXCR3-positive naive CD8 T cells. Study findings and constraints: More hydrophobic TRB CDR3s occurred in CXCR3-positive than in CXCR3-negative naive cells.

Points on this clonotype: Its target is unknown.

UMI-labeled TRB cDNA libraries were prepared by 5' RACE. TCRdb reprocessed the 5' RACE reads, keeping one entry per CDR3 protein, no DNA. Its clone listing holds about 57,000 distinct CDR3 sequences. The CDR3 contains 14 residues. From germline, CDR1 is MGHDK and CDR2 SYGVNS. Researchers reported sorting every CD8+ T cell subset in triplicate, 250,000 to 300,000 cells per sort. Naive CD8+ T cells were CD45RO-CCR7+CD27+CD95-. This rearrangement joins TRBV25-1 to TRBJ1-2. The sequenced material came from naive CXCR3+ CD8+ T cells from blood. As to subset: CD45RO-CCR7+CD27+CD95- naive CD8+ T cells expressing CXCR3 (TNR3+). The source is a human donor in good health. Some clones in this sample may be carry-over from other donors' samples. This CDR3 reads CASSEYPGGLGYTF.